This record concerns one T cell receptor beta chain sequence. What it recognizes is unknown. CDR3 size: 14 residues. Trimming removed 4 bases from V and 5 bases from J; junction bases left unmatched: 8. Germline lookup yields CDR1 ENHRY and CDR2 SYGVKD. This entry comes from a study of PD-1 blockade in classical Hodgkin lymphoma. All patients experienced relapse after autologous stem cell transplantation, and brentuximab vedotin exposure was variable. Study-wide findings and caveats: Complete responders' diversity at baseline resembled that of newly diagnosed patients.

Libraries were prepared by immunoSEQ multiplex PCR; TCRdb keeps only in-frame clonotypes and omits some of them. Counted here are approximately 79,000 clones, 80% to 95% occurring once; the ten biggest clones make up roughly 2.6%. Sequenced material: peripheral blood mononuclear cells (PBMCs), taken before the second cycle of nivolumab. The clonotype originates from a human donor with classical Hodgkin lymphoma. The chain links TRBV10-3 to TRBJ2-7; 7 bases align to TRBD2. The CDR3 loop is CAISVRERGDEQYF. CDR3 nucleotide sequence: TGTGCCATCAGTGTGCGGGAGAGGGGCGACGAGCAGTACTTC.